This passage covers 23 T cell receptor beta chains from one sample sequenced in a study of siplizumab effects on memory and regulatory T cells. Measured with immunoSEQ multiplex PCR; TCRdb has only the in-frame clones, and not every one. The sample contains some 97,000 clones, more than 90% of which appear only once. The sequenced material came from CD4+ T cells sorted from blood. The receptors here all came from a human donor in good health.

V is TRBV5-1 and J is TRBJ2-6, with D tentatively TRBD2 (5 bases). The V and J ends lost 0 bases and 4 bases respectively, with 11 bases between them. The CDR3 runs 16 residues. CDR1 is SGHRS, CDR2 YFSETQ, per germline. In nucleotides, the CDR3 is TGCGCCAGCAGCTTGGCCTCGAGGGAGGGGGCCAACGTCCTGACTTTC. Encoded protein: CASSLASREGANVLTF.

This clone appeared a single time. The rearrangement joins TRBV4-3 to TRBJ2-4; TRBD1 might be the D (6 bases). Germline CDR1 reads LGHNA; CDR2 reads YSLEER. There are 15 residues in the CDR3. V was pared by 2 bases and J by 7 bases, with 15 bases between. CDR3 bases: TGCGCCAGCAGCCAACGGGGTGGGGGCGAGAACATTCAGTACTTC. Its protein product is CASSQRGGGENIQYF.

This chain uses TRBV5-1 with TRBJ1-4; D gene ambiguous. The germline V gene has CDR1 SGHRS and CDR2 YFSETQ. The CDR3 contains 13 residues. V lost 7 bases and J lost 2, with 9 bases in between. The CDR3 reads CASCLATNEKLFF. CDR3 coding DNA: TGCGCCAGCTGTTTGGCGACTAATGAAAAACTGTTTTTT. The full variable domain, its missing parts supplied by reference TRBV5-1 and TRBJ1-4, is KAGVTQTPRYLIKTRGQQVTLSCSPISGHRSVSWYQQTPGQGLQFLFEYFSETQRNKGNFPGRFSGRQFSNSRSEMNVSTLELGDSALYLCASCLATNEKLFFGSGTQLSVL.

The chain couples TRBV6-5 to TRBJ1-1; 7 bases align to TRBD1. The V segment lost 9 bases and the J segment 0 bases; nucleotides outside the gene matches: 10. Germline V gene data show CDR1 as MNHEY and CDR2 as SVGAGI. The CDR3 spans 15 residues. As DNA, the CDR3 is TGTGCCAGTAAACGTCCGACAGGGTTGAACACTGAAGCTTTCTTT. Its protein product is CASKRPTGLNTEAFF.

The rearrangement links TRBV25-1 to TRBJ2-1; no clear D gene. V lost 3 bases and J 6 bases, leaving 6 bases between the germline ends. CDR1 MGHDK and CDR2 SYGVNS come from the germline V gene. The CDR3 covers 12 residues. The CDR3, as DNA: TGTGCCAGCAGTGAGAACTCCAATGAGCAGTTCTTC. As protein: CASSENSNEQFF. Complete variable domain (other parts from reference TRBV25-1 and TRBJ2-1): EADIYQTPRYLVIGTGKKITLECSQTMGHDKMYWYQQDPGMELHLIHYSYGVNSTEKGDLSSESTVSRIRTEHFPLTLESARPSHTSQYLCASSENSNEQFFGPGTRLTVL.

The gene calls are TRBV23-1 and TRBJ1-6, with D unresolved. TRBV23-1 is recorded as an ORF, its role being uncertain. This CDR3 contains 17 residues. V was cut by 3 bases and J by 4 bases, with 16 bases left in between. The CDR3 bases are TGCGCCAGCAGTCAGGTAGTGTGGCAGAGTTATAATTCACCCCTCCACTTT. This encodes CASSQVVWQSYNSPLHF.

The gene calls are TRBV21-1 and TRBJ1-5. TRBV21-1 is labeled a pseudogene. This CDR3 has 15 residues. The CDR3 bases are TGTGCCAGCAGCAGAGGAAGGTACGGCAATCAGCCCCAGCATTTT. Translated: CASSRGRYGNQPQHF.

V gene TRBV7-2 combines with J gene TRBJ2-3; unclear D gene. Germline CDR1 and CDR2: SGHTA and FQGNSA. V lost 2 bases and J 4 bases, leaving 13 bases between the germline ends. The CDR3 spans 15 residues. The CDR3 DNA sequence: TGTGCCAGCAGCTTATATGGTTCGGGCTCAGATACGCAGTATTTT. Protein product: CASSLYGSGSDTQYF.

This chain links TRBV19 with TRBJ2-7; 10 bases line up with TRBD1. Losses at the gene ends were 3 bases for V and 2 bases for J; bases not matched to a gene: 7. This CDR3 comprises 16 residues. The V gene's germline CDR1 is LNHDA and CDR2 SQIVND (reference sequence). This CDR3 is CASSIAFGTGAYEQYF. DNA of the CDR3: TGTGCCAGTAGTATTGCCTTCGGGACAGGGGCCTACGAGCAGTACTTC.

J is TRBJ2-7 and V is TRBV28; D unresolved. V was cut by 6 bases and J by 2 bases, with 8 bases left in between. Germline lookup yields CDR1 MDHEN and CDR2 SYDVKM. The CDR3 has 12 residues. The CDR3: CASRTDPYEQYF. CDR3 nucleotides: TGTGCCAGCAGGACGGATCCCTACGAGCAGTACTTC.

This chain connects TRBV30 to TRBJ2-2, with TRBD2 identical over 9 bases. CDR3 length: 15 residues. V dropped 3 bases and J dropped 0; count of bases not matched to a gene: 2. Germline CDR1 GTSNPN, CDR2 SVGIG (reference sequence). The CDR3 is CAWRVAGANTGELFF. The CDR3 bases are TGTGCCTGGAGAGTAGCGGGGGCGAACACCGGGGAGCTGTTTTTT.

There are a few counts of this clone. The V call is TRBV7-3, the J call TRBJ1-1; the D gene is possibly TRBD1 (5 bases). Looked up from germline, CDR1 is SGHTA and CDR2 is FQGTGA. The germline V and J ends were trimmed by 6 bases and 2 bases, with 10 bases remaining between them. The length of the CDR3 is 13 residues. CDR3 loop: CASSYDSNTEAFF. Written as DNA, the CDR3 is TGTGCCAGCAGTTACGACAGTAACACTGAAGCTTTCTTT.

The chain couples TRBV5-1 to TRBJ1-5, with no clear D. The CDR3 consists of 13 residues. CDR1 is SGHRS, CDR2 YFSETQ, per germline. V lost 0 bases to trimming and J lost 6 bases, with 7 bases between them. This CDR3 is CASSLDLGQPQHF. CDR3 coding DNA: TGCGCCAGCAGCTTGGATTTGGGTCAGCCCCAGCATTTT.

The chain carries TRBV29-1 and TRBJ1-5; 10 positions match TRBD1. This CDR3 is built from 16 residues. Germline loops: CDR1 SQVTM, CDR2 ANQGSEA. J was trimmed by 3 bases and V by 6 bases; bases with no gene match: 11. Written as DNA, the CDR3 is TGCAGCGTAGCCCAGGACAGGGGGAACGTCAATCAGCCCCAGCATTTT. This gives the protein CSVAQDRGNVNQPQHF.

The J gene is TRBJ2-3, the V gene TRBV25-1; TRBD1 or TRBD2 may be the D gene (6 bases each). The ends were cut back, 6 bases at V and 0 bases at J, with 10 bases in the middle. Germline CDR1 MGHDK, CDR2 SYGVNS. This CDR3 spans 14 amino acids. CDR3: CASSGGSSTDTQYF. DNA of the CDR3: TGTGCCAGCAGCGGGGGCTCTAGCACAGATACGCAGTATTTT.

There are a few counts of this clone. This chain links TRBV28 with TRBJ2-3; D is perhaps TRBD1 (5 bases). Per germline, CDR1 MDHEN and CDR2 SYDVKM. With 3 bases removed from V and 2 bases from J, the gap between germline ends came to 12 bases. The CDR3 totals 15 residues. CDR3 in amino acids: CASSLWQGYTDTQYF. The CDR3 DNA is TGTGCCAGCAGTTTGTGGCAGGGCTACACAGATACGCAGTATTTT.

This chain connects TRBV6-5 to TRBJ1-1; D unclear. The CDR3 runs 13 residues. CDR1 and CDR2 (germline): MNHEY, SVGAGI. Trimming stripped 2 bases from V and 8 bases from J, with 12 bases between. In nucleotides, the CDR3 is TGTGCCAGCAGTTACACAGTCGCATCCGAAGCTTTCTTT. Amino acid sequence: CASSYTVASEAFF.

The chain joins TRBV5-6 to TRBJ2-3, with D unclear. Trimming left V 4 bases short and J 6 bases short, with 15 bases between. The CDR3 is 14 residues long. Germline V CDR1 and CDR2: SGHDT, YYEEEE. The CDR3 DNA is TGTGCCAGCAGCACCGGCGAGGAATGGGATACGCAGTATTTT. As protein: CASSTGEEWDTQYF.

This chain joins TRBV7-2 and TRBJ1-1; D is possibly TRBD1 (6 bases). Trimming stripped 7 bases from V and 1 base from J, with 10 bases between. The CDR3 totals 13 residues. Per the germline V gene, CDR1 is SGHTA and CDR2 is FQGNSA. The CDR3 reads CASTGQSNTEAFF. CDR3 nucleotides: TGTGCCAGCACCGGACAGTCGAACACTGAAGCTTTCTTT.

The genes are TRBV28 and TRBJ1-4; TRBD1 matches at 7 bases. The germline gives CDR1 MDHEN, CDR2 SYDVKM. CDR3 size: 16 residues. The ends lost 6 bases at V and 7 bases at J; junction bases unmatched: 14. In nucleotides, the CDR3 is TGTGCCAGCAGCTACCCTAAACAGGGGATGTCTGAAAAACTGTTTTTT. Translating it yields CASSYPKQGMSEKLFF.

The count of this clone is one. This rearrangement joins TRBV7-2 to TRBJ2-7; D ambiguous. With 0 bases removed from V and 6 bases from J, the gap between germline ends came to 15 bases. This CDR3 has 15 amino acids. Germline CDR1 SGHTA, CDR2 FQGNSA. The DNA of the CDR3 is TGTGCCAGCAGCTTAGCCGGCAACGACCTCCTCGAGCAGTACTTC. Amino acid sequence: CASSLAGNDLLEQYF.

The chain recombines TRBV19 with TRBJ2-7; 11 bases align to TRBD1. From germline, CDR1 is LNHDA and CDR2 SQIVND (reference sequence). The CDR3 is made up of 16 amino acids. Trimming at V came to 6 bases and at J to 1 base, leaving 8 bases not matched to a gene. The CDR3 coding sequence is TGTGCCAGTAGGGCTACCGGGACAGGGGGTTCCTACGAGCAGTACTTC. Protein product: CASRATGTGGSYEQYF.

This clone was seen only once. This chain connects TRBV5-6 to TRBJ1-5, with a weak D call TRBD1 (6 bases). The germline V gene encodes CDR1 SGHDT and CDR2 YYEEEE. This CDR3 region has 15 residues. Trimming left V 7 bases short and J 6 bases short, with 20 bases between. The CDR3 coding sequence is TGTGCCAGCCGACTGTCGGGGGCGAGGGGTCAGCCCCAGCATTTT. It is translated as CASRLSGARGQPQHF. The full variable domain, in which reference TRBV5-6 and TRBJ1-5 provide the parts outside the CDR3, is DAGVTQSPTHLIKTRGQQVTLRCSPKSGHDTVSWYQQALGQGPQFIFQYYEEEERQRGNFPDRFSGHQFPNYSSELNVNALLLGDSALYLCASRLSGARGQPQHFGDGTRLSIL.